What follows is one T cell receptor beta chain and its context. The record originates from a study of control samples from healthy donors and cancer patients. Data came from immunoSEQ multiplex PCR; TCRdb stores just in-frame clones and leaves some out. The data contain about 160,000 clones, 85% to 95% of them singletons. The CDR3 extends over 12 amino acids. Germline CDR1 reads SGHTA; CDR2 reads FQGNSA. V lost 0 bases to trimming and J lost 7 bases, with 3 bases between them. Sequencing was performed on blood. This TCR was recovered from a woman in her thirties or forties in good health. The rearrangement joins TRBV7-2 to TRBJ2-2; unclear D gene. The CDR3 nucleotides read TGTGCCAGCAGCTTAGCCAACGGGGAGCTGTTTTTT. Encoded protein: CASSLANGELFF.